Listed below are T cell receptor beta chains from one sample, sequenced in a study of shared clonotypes between healthy human individuals. Measured with immunoSEQ multiplex PCR; TCRdb has only the in-frame clones, and not every one. There are over a million clones in the sample; roughly 96% occur only once, and over 1% lies in the top ten. Material for sequencing was naive CD4+ T cells sorted from blood. The receptors shown here come from a man under 40 in good health. Each CDR3 is given without its conserved first and last residue.

j_call v_call cdr3_aa
TRBJ1-1 TRBV2 ASRYRSGVNTEAF
TRBJ2-7 TRBV19 ASRTENYEQY
TRBJ2-2 TRBV12-5 ASGLTSGDQVRTGELF
TRBJ2-3 TRBV5-1 ASSLEGTDTQY
TRBJ2-7 TRBV11-3 ASSRDSGAYEQY
TRBJ1-5 TRBV2 ASSDRGHRQPQH
TRBJ2-1 TRBV5-1 ASRDRTDNEQF
TRBJ1-1 TRBV19 ASSTLIDTEAF
TRBJ2-7 TRBV6-6 ASREGLANYEQY
TRBJ2-5 TRBV7-2 ASNSDGQETQY
TRBJ1-1 TRBV5-1 ASSSGDPEAF
TRBJ1-4 TRBV9 ASSVIVGPDEKLF
TRBJ2-7 TRBV5-1 ASSIKPGQGSYEQY
TRBJ1-5 TRBV6-5 ASSYSRGLQPQH
TRBJ2-7 TRBV11-3 ASIKGQPRDWRYEQY
TRBJ2-7 TRBV28 ASSLRQGAHEQY
TRBJ1-1 TRBV7-8 ASSWTGGASTEAF
TRBJ1-4 TRBV27 ASSLPGEKLF
TRBJ1-4 TRBV5-1 ASSTEGEPNEKLF
TRBJ2-5 TRBV5-1 ASSIESETQY
TRBJ1-4 TRBV9 ASSADRGREKLF
TRBJ2-1 TRBV2 ASSLTSGTYNEQF
TRBJ2-1 TRBV28 ASSVWGDEQF
TRBJ2-7 TRBV10-3 AISTRDSSYEQY
TRBJ2-3 TRBV19 ASSILAGGSTDTQY
TRBJ2-1 TRBV19 ASSPRTSGFYEQF
TRBJ2-7 TRBV18 ASSPRDRVETYEQY
TRBJ2-6 TRBV5-1 ASNIPELVAFVGANVLT
TRBJ2-7 TRBV28 ASSPPAATSYEQY
TRBJ2-1 TRBV28 ASSLSSYNEQF
TRBJ2-7 TRBV7-2 ASSLGQARWQY
TRBJ2-7 TRBV5-5 ASSLGLAGPSYEQY
TRBJ2-3 TRBV28 ASARAGRVSRDTQY
TRBJ1-1 TRBV28 ASSLGSGGHTEAF
TRBJ1-5 TRBV18 ASSPGRGIYSNQPQH
TRBJ1-1 TRBV28 ASSLRVLGEAF
TRBJ2-1 TRBV6-4 ASSPRETSEQF